Listed below are T cell receptor beta chains from one sample, sequenced in a study of monozygotic twins with inflammatory bowel disease. TCRdb reprocessed the 5' RACE reads; each CDR3 protein has one entry and no DNA is given. Recorded for this sample: 350,000 to 400,000 distinct CDR3 sequences. Sequences were obtained from blood. Source of these receptors: a human donor with ulcerative colitis or Crohn's disease, or a healthy co-twin of an affected twin (not recorded which). The CDR3 runs from the conserved cysteine through the conserved F or W. Each record gives: J gene, V gene, CDR3 protein.

>TRBJ1-1|TRBV6-5
CASSYSGALNTEAFF
>TRBJ1-5|TRBV2
CASSDQGQPQHF
>TRBJ1-5|TRBV27
CASSVGLGGGNQPQHF
>TRBJ2-7|TRBV18
CASSPRAGLDQYF
>TRBJ2-5|TRBV10-3
CAISEPTVGETQYF
>TRBJ2-2|TRBV5-5
CASSPPPGQGRTGELFF
>TRBJ2-1|TRBV19
CASRTDRGAYNEQLF
>TRBJ2-6|TRBV6-5
CASSYSGSISGANVLTF
>TRBJ2-4|TRBV5-1
CASSLDAGNIQYF
>TRBJ2-7|TRBV6-2/TRBV6-3
CASGYRGYEQYF
>TRBJ1-2|TRBV4-2
CASSQGDSYGYTF
>TRBJ2-5|TRBV5-6
CASSFLAGGRETQYF
>TRBJ2-3|TRBV18
CASSPNGGQYGVYF
>TRBJ1-2|TRBV12-3/TRBV12-4
CASSLAGGGYTF
>TRBJ2-3|TRBV9
CASSRAGTGSTDTQYF
>TRBJ1-6|TRBV27
CASSLILAGAPLHF